This TCR beta chain came from a study of blood T cell repertoires in COVID-19. Study summary: Material from acute and convalescent COVID-19 was sourced from the United States, Italy and Spain. The cDNA or gDNA used as material had been derived from T cells, B-cell-depleted T cells, or PBMCs.

The authors' processing: Using reference gene primer amplification, nucleated cell counts were estimated. TCRdb keeps only in-frame clones here, not all; method: immunoSEQ multiplex PCR. The V and J calls and the clone size are those of that table, but D and trimming were determined from the DNA. The sample has approximately 400,000 clones, around 89% seen once; the top ten hold roughly 12%. Seattle researchers signed up patients amid active infection and tracked them longitudinally. The origin of this receptor is a woman between 50 and 59 years old with COVID-19, enrolled during active disease. Sequenced material: peripheral blood.

The DNA for the CDR3 is TGTGCCAGCAGCCCCGGGACATCCGCGGCAGATACGCAGTATTTT. This codes for CASSPGTSAADTQYF. The chain uses TRBV7-9 and TRBJ2-3; TRBD1 might be the D (6 bases). This CDR3 has 15 residues. Germline loops: CDR1 SEHNR, CDR2 FQNEAQ (reference sequence). V gave up 5 bases and J gave up 4 bases, with 16 bases separating them.